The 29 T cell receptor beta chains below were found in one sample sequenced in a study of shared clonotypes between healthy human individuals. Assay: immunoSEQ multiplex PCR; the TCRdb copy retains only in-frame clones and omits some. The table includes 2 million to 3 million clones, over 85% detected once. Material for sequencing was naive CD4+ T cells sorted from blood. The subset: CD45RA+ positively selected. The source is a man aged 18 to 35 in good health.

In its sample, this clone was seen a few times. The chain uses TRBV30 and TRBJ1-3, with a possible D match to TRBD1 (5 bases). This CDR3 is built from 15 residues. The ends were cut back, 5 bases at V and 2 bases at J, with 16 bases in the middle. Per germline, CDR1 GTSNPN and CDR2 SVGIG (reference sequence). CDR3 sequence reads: CAWGPRGIPGNTIYF. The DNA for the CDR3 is TGTGCCTGGGGTCCTCGGGGGATCCCTGGAAACACCATATATTTT. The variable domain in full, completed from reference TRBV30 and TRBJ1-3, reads SQTIHQWPATLVQPVGSPLSLECTVEGTSNPNLYWYRQAAGRGLQLLFYSVGIGQISSEVPQNLSASRPQDRQFILSSKKLLLSDSGFYLCAWGPRGIPGNTIYFGEGSWLTVV.

CDR3 sequence (DNA): TGTGCCAGCTCACCGGTCAGTCATCAGCCCCAGCATTTT. It specifies CASSPVSHQPQHF. The V gene is TRBV18, the J gene TRBJ1-5; D is uncertain. Per germline, CDR1 KGHSH and CDR2 LQKENI. V shed 3 bases and J shed 5 bases, with 8 bases lying between them. The CDR3 runs 13 residues.

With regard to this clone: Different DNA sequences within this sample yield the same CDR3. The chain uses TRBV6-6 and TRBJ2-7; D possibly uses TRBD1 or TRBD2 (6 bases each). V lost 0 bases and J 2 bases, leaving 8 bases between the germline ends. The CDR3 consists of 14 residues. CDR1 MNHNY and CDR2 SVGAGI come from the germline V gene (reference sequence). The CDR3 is CASSYSGGPYEQYF. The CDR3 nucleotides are TGTGCCAGCAGTTACTCGGGGGGCCCCTACGAGCAGTACTTC.

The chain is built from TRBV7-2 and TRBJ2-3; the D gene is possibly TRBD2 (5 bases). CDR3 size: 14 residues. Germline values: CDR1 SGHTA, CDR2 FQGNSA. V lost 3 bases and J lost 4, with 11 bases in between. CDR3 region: CASSFEGRSDTQYF. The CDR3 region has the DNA TGTGCCAGCAGCTTTGAGGGAAGGTCAGATACGCAGTATTTT.

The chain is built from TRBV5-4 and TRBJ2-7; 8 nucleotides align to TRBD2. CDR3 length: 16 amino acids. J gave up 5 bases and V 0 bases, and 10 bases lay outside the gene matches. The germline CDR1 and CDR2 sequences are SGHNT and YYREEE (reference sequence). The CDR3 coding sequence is TGTGCCAGCAGCTTGGGGCCGGGACGGCGGGGGGACGAGCAGTACTTC. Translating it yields CASSLGPGRRGDEQYF. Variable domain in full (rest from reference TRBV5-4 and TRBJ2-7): ETGVTQSPTHLIKTRGQQVTLRCSSQSGHNTVSWYQQALGQGPQFIFQYYREEENGRGNFPPRFSGLQFPNYSSELNVNALELDDSALYLCASSLGPGRRGDEQYFGPGTRLTVT.

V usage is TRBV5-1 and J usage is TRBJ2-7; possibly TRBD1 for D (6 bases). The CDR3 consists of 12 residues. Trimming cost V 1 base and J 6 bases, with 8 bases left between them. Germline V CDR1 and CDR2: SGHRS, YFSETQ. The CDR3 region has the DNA TGCGCCAGCAGCTTGACAGGGACCGAGCAGTACTTC. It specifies CASSLTGTEQYF.

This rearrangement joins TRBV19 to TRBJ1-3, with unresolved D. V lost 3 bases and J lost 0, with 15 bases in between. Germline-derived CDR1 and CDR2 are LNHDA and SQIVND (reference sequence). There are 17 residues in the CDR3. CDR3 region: CASSIGLSTSSGNTIYF. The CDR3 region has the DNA TGTGCCAGTAGTATCGGGCTGTCCACGAGCTCTGGAAACACCATATATTTT.

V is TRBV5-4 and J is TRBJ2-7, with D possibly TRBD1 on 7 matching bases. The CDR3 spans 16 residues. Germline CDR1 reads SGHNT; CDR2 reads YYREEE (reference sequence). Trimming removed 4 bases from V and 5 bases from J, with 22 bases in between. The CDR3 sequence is CASSPNFLQGRHEQYF. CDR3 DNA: TGTGCCAGCAGCCCCAACTTCCTACAGGGGAGGCACGAGCAGTACTTC. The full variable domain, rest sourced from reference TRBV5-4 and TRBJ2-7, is ETGVTQSPTHLIKTRGQQVTLRCSSQSGHNTVSWYQQALGQGPQFIFQYYREEENGRGNFPPRFSGLQFPNYSSELNVNALELDDSALYLCASSPNFLQGRHEQYFGPGTRLTVT.

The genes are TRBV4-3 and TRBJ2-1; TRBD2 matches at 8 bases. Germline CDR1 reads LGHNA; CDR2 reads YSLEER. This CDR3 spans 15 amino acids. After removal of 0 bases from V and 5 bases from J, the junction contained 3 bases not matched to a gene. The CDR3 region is CASSQDGRENNEQFF. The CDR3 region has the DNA TGCGCCAGCAGCCAAGACGGGAGGGAGAACAATGAGCAGTTCTTC.

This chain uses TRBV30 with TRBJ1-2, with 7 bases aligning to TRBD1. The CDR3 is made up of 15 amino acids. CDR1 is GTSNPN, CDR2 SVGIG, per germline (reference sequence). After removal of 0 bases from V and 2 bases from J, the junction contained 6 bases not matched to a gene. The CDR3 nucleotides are TGTGCCTGGAGTGTCCCCCGACAGGGAAACTATGGCTACACCTTC. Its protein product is CAWSVPRQGNYGYTF.

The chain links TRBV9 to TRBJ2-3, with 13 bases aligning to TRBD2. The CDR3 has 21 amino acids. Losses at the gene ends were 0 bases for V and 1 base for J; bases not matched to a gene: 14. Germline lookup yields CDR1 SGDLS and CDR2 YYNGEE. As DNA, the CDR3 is TGTGCCAGCAGCGTAGCGCCTACCGGGACTAGCGGGGTGAGGGGCACAGATACGCAGTATTTT. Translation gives CASSVAPTGTSGVRGTDTQYF.

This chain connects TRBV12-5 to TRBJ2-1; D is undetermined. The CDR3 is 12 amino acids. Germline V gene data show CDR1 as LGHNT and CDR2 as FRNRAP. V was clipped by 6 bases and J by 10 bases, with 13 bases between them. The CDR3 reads CASGLVAGEQFF. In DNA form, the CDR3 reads TGTGCTAGTGGACTTGTGGCTGGAGAGCAGTTCTTC.

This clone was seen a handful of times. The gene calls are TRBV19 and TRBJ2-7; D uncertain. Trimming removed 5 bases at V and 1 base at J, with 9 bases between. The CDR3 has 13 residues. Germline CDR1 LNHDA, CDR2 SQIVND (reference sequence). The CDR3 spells CASSVNPSYEQYF. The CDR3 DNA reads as TGTGCCAGTAGTGTAAACCCTTCCTACGAGCAGTACTTC. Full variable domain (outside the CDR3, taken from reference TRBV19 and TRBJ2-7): DGGITQSPKYLFRKEGQNVTLSCEQNLNHDAMYWYRQDPGQGLRLIYYSQIVNDFQKGDIAEGYSVSREKKESFPLTVTSAQKNPTAFYLCASSVNPSYEQYFGPGTRLTVT.

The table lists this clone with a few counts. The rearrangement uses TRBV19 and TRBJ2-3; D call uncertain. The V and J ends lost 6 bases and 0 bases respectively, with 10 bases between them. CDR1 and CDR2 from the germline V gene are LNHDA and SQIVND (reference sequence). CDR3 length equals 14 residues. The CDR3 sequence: CASRDLGSTDTQYF. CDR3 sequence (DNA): TGTGCCAGTAGGGACCTAGGGAGCACAGATACGCAGTATTTT.

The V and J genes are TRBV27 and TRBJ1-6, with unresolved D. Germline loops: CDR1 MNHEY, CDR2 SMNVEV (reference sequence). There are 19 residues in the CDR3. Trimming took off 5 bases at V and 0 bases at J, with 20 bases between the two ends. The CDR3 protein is CASSLRPVGHSSYNSPLHF. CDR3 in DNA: TGTGCCAGCAGTCTCAGGCCGGTGGGCCATAGCTCCTATAATTCACCCCTCCACTTT.

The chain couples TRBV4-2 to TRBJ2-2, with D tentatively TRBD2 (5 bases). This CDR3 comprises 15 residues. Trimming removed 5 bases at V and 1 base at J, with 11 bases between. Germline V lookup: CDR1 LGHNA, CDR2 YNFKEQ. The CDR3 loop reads CASSSEGRNTGELFF. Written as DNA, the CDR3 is TGTGCCAGCAGCAGCGAGGGAAGGAACACCGGGGAGCTGTTTTTT.

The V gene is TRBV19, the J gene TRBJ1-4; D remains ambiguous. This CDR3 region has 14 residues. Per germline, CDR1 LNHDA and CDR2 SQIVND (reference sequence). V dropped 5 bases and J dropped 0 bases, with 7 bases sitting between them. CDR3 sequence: CASSPRTTNEKLFF. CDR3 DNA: TGTGCCAGTAGTCCTCGGACAACTAATGAAAAACTGTTTTTT.

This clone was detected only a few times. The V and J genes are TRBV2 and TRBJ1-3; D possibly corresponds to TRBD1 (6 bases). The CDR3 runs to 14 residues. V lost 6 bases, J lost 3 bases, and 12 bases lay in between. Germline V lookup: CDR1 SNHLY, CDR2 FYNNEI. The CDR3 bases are TGTGCCAGCAGGGATACAGGGATTGGAAACACCATATATTTT. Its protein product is CASRDTGIGNTIYF.

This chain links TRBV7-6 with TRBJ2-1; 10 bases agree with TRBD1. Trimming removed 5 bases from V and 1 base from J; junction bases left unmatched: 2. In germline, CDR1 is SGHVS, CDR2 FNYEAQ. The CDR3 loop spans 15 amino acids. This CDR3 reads CASSKGQGSYNEQFF. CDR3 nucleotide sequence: TGTGCCAGCAGCAAGGGACAGGGGTCCTACAATGAGCAGTTCTTC.

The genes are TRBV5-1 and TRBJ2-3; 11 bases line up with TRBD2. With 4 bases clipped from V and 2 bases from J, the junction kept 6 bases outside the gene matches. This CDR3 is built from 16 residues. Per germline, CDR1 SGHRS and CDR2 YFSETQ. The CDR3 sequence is CASSLVAGGFTDTQYF. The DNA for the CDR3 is TGCGCCAGCAGCCTGGTAGCGGGGGGGTTCACAGATACGCAGTATTTT.

The DNA of the CDR3 is TGTGCCAGCATTGGAGGCGGATACACTGAAGCTTTCTTT. Translating gives CASIGGGYTEAFF. The chain links TRBV6-5 to TRBJ1-1; D unclear. Germline CDR1 MNHEY, CDR2 SVGAGI. This CDR3 comprises 13 residues. The V gene lost 7 bases and the J gene lost 3 bases, with 12 bases spanning the gap.

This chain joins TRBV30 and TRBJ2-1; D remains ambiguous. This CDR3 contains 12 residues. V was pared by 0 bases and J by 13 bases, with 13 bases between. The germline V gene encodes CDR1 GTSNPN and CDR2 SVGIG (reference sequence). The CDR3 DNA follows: TGTGCCTGGAGTGTAGGCCCGGAGACACAGTTCTTC. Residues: CAWSVGPETQFF.

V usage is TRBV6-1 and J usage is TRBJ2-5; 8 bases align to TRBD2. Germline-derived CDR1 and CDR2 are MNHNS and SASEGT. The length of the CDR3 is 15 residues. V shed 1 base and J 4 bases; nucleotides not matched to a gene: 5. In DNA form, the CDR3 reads TGTGCCAGCAGTGAAGAGGTACTAGCGGCAGAGACCCAGTACTTC. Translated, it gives CASSEEVLAAETQYF.

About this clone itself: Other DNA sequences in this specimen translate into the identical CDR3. Here the CDR3 DNA reads TGTGCCAGCAGCTTAGGAGGCCCCTCCTACAATGAGCAGTTCTTC. Residues: CASSLGGPSYNEQFF. V is TRBV7-2 and J is TRBJ2-1; the D is unclear. Between the trimmed V and J ends, which lost 1 base and 0 bases, there was a span of 7 bases. The germline gives CDR1 SGHTA, CDR2 FQGNSA. CDR3 size: 15 residues.

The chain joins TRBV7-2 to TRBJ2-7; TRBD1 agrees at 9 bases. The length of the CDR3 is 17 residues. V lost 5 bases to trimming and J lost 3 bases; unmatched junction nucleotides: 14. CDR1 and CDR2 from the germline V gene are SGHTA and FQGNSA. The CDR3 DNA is TGTGCCAGCAGCCCAAGGGAGGACCGGGACAGGGTCTACGAGCAGTACTTC. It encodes CASSPREDRDRVYEQYF.

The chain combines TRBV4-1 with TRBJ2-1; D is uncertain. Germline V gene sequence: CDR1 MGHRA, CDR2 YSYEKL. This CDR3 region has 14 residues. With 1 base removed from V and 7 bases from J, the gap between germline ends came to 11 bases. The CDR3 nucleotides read TGCGCCAGCAGCCAAGGCACTTCTCGGAATGAGCAGTTCTTC. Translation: CASSQGTSRNEQFF.

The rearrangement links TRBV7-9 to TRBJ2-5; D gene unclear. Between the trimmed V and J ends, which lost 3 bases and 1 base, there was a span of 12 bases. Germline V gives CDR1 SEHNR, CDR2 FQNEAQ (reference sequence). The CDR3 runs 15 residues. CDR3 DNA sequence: TGTGCCAGCAGCTTTCCCGCACCGTCCCAAGAGACCCAGTACTTC. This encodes CASSFPAPSQETQYF.

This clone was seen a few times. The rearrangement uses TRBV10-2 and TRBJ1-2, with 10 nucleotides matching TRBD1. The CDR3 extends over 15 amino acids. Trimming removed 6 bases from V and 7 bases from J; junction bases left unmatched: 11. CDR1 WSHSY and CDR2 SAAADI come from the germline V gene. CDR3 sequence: CASSYPGTGVRGYTF. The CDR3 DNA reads TGCGCCAGCAGCTACCCCGGGACAGGGGTACGTGGCTACACCTTC.

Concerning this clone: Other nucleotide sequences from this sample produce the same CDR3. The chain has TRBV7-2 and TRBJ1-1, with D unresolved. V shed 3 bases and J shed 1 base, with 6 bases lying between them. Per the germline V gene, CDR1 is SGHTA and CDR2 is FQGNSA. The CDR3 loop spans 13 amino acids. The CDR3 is CASSFVGNTEAFF. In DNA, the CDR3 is TGTGCCAGCAGCTTTGTGGGGAACACTGAAGCTTTCTTT.